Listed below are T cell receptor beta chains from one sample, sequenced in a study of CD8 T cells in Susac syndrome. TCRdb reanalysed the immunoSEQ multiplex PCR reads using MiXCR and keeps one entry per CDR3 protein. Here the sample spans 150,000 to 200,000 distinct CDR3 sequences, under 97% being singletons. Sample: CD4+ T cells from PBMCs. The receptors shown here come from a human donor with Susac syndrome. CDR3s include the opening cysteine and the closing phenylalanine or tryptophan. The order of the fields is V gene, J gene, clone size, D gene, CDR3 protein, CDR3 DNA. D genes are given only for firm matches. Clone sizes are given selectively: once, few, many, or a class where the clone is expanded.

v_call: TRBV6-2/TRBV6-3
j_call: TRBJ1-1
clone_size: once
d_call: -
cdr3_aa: CASSYSQTEAFF
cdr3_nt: TGTGCCAGCAGTTACTCACAGACTGAAGCTTTCTTT

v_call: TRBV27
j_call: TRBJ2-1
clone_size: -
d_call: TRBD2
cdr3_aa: CASSLLGLAGLSSYNEQFF
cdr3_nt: TGTGCCAGCAGTTTATTGGGACTAGCGGGTCTGAGCTCCTACAATGAGCAGTTCTTC

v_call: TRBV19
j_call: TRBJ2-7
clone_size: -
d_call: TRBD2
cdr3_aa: CASGLAGVEQYF
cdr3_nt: TGTGCCTCCGGACTAGCGGGGGTAGAGCAGTACTTC

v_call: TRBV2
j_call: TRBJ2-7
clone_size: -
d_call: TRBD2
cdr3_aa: CASRVAGIYEQYF
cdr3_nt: TGTGCCAGCAGAGTAGCGGGGATCTACGAGCAGTACTTC

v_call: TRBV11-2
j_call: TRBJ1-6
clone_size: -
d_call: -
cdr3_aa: CASSLGTGSYNSPLHF
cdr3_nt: TGTGCCAGCAGCTTAGGAACGGGGTCCTATAATTCACCCCTCCACTTT

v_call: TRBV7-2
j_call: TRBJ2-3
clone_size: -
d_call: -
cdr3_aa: CASSLAYSTDTQYF
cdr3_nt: TGTGCCAGCAGCTTAGCTTATAGCACAGATACGCAGTATTTT

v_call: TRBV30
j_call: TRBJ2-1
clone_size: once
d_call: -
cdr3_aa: CAWSVLLGQFF
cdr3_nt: TGTGCCTGGAGTGTACTTCTTGGGCAGTTCTTC

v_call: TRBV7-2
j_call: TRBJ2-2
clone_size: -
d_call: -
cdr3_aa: CASSRLTTNTGELFF
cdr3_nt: TGTGCCAGCAGCCGATTAACTACTAACACCGGGGAGCTGTTTTTT

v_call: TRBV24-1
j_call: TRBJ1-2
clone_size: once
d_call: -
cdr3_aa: CATSRGNYGYTF
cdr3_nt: TGTGCCACCAGTCGGGGGAACTATGGCTACACCTTC

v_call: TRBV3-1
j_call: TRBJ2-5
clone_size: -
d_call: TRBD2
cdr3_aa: CASSQAGLAYTQYF
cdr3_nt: TGTGCCAGCAGCCAAGCGGGACTAGCGTACACCCAGTACTTC

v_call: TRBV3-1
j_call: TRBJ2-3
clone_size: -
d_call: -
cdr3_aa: CASSYLSTDTQYF
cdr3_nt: TGTGCCAGCAGCTACCTTAGCACAGATACGCAGTATTTT

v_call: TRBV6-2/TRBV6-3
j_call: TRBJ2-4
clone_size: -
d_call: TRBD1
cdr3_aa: CASRGQGGNIQYF
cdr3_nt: TGTGCCAGTCGAGGACAGGGGGGAAACATTCAGTACTTC

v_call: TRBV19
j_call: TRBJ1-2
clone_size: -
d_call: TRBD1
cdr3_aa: CASSIGTGSRYGYTF
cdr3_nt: TGTGCCAGTAGTATAGGGACAGGGTCCAGATATGGCTACACCTTC

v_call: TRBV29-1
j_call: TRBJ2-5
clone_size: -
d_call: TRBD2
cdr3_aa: CSAAGTRETQYF
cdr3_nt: TGCAGCGCAGCGGGGACTCGAGAGACCCAGTACTTC

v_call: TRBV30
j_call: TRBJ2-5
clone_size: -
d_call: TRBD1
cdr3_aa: CAWWRQGWLGETQYF
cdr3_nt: TGTGCCTGGTGGCGACAGGGCTGGTTGGGAGAGACCCAGTACTTC

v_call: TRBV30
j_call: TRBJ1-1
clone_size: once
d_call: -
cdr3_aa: CASSEQLNTEAFF
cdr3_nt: TGTGCTTCGTCGGAACAGCTGAACACTGAAGCTTTCTTT

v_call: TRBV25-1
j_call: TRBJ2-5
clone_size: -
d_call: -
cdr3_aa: CASSEGVAGGQETQYF
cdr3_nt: TGTGCCAGCAGTGAAGGGGTGGCAGGAGGACAAGAGACCCAGTACTTC